The entry that follows covers one T cell receptor beta chain sequence. Its antigen is not identified. This specimen belongs to a study of CD8+ T cells in alopecia areata. Study conclusions and caveats: Scalp and blood samples kept many expanded lesional clones throughout tofacitinib. Researchers say the link of baseline CD8+ expansion to response remains uncertain, with one nonresponder. Besides other cells, scalp samples also yield sequences of resident alphabeta T cells from normal skin.

Extracted from the samples, RNA was reverse transcribed into cDNA to serve as the sequencing template. Clones were read by immunoSEQ multiplex PCR, and TCRdb kept only the in-frame ones, dropping some. The table has some 190,000 clones, roughly 60% seen once. Treatment noted: oral pan-JAK inhibitor, 5-10 mg twice daily. The trim removed 7 bases at V and 6 bases at J, leaving 2 bases unmatched. This CDR3 has 13 residues. CDR1 and CDR2 (germline): SGHTA, FQGNSA. This receptor was identified in a human donor with alopecia areata. The input for sequencing was CD4+ T cells sorted from blood, taken at week 24, from a patient treated with tofacitinib. The chain combines TRBV7-2 with TRBJ1-4; 10 nucleotides align to TRBD1. CDR3 residues: CASTDRGDEKLFF. In DNA form, the CDR3 reads TGTGCCAGCACGGACAGGGGGGATGAAAAACTGTTTTTT. Looking up the rest from reference TRBV7-2 and TRBJ1-4 gives the full variable domain: GAGVSQSPSNKVTEKGKDVELRCDPISGHTALYWYRQSLGQGLEFLIYFQGNSAPDKSGLPSDRFSAERTGGSVSTLTIQRTQQEDSAVYLCASTDRGDEKLFFGSGTQLSVL.